One and the same sample provided the 24 T cell receptor beta chains below, sequenced in a study of cytotoxic CD8 clonotypes in ibrutinib-treated CLL. The method was immunoSEQ multiplex PCR; TCRdb's version includes in-frame clones alone and lacks a portion of them. This sample has some 140,000 clones, with under 90% found just once. Sequences were derived from PBMCs, sampled after 24 months of ibrutinib treatment. The receptor source for this set is a human donor with chronic lymphocytic leukemia.

The chain has TRBV10-1 and TRBJ1-3; D is unresolved. The CDR3 spans 13 residues. From germline, CDR1 is WNHNN and CDR2 SYGVQD (reference sequence). Trimming pared 2 bases from V and 3 bases from J, leaving 5 bases between. The CDR3 bases are TGCGCCAGCAGTGAGGGAATTGGAAACACCATATATTTT. Translation: CASSEGIGNTIYF.

V is TRBV5-1 and J is TRBJ1-1; no firm D call. The CDR3 has 14 amino acids. V was trimmed by 0 bases and J by 1 base, leaving 7 bases between them. Germline V gene sequence: CDR1 SGHRS, CDR2 YFSETQ. CDR3 coding DNA: TGCGCCAGCAGCTTGGGGCGGCAGAACACTGAAGCTTTCTTT. This codes for CASSLGRQNTEAFF.

The rearrangement links TRBV7-8 to TRBJ1-1, with no clear D. CDR3 length: 15 amino acids. Germline CDR1 reads SGHVS; CDR2 reads FQNEAQ. Trimming left V 1 base short and J 1 base short, with 10 bases between. Here the CDR3 reads CASSLVLGPNTEAFF. In DNA, the CDR3 is TGTGCCAGCAGCTTAGTACTGGGCCCGAACACTGAAGCTTTCTTT.

In its sample, this clone was seen a few times. V usage is TRBV27 and J usage is TRBJ1-5, with D maybe TRBD1 (5 bases). CDR1 MNHEY and CDR2 SMNVEV come from the germline V gene (reference sequence). CDR3 length equals 13 residues. V gave up 10 bases and J gave up 3 bases, with 13 bases separating them. CDR3 bases: TGTGCCACTAGGACACATAACAATCAGCCCCAGCATTTT. The encoded protein is CATRTHNNQPQHF.

The chain recombines TRBV27 with TRBJ2-3; 11 nucleotides agree with TRBD2. Germline-derived CDR1 and CDR2 are MNHEY and SMNVEV (reference sequence). This CDR3 has 16 amino acids. With V trimmed by 5 bases and J by 4 bases, 8 bases remained unmatched. The CDR3 region has the DNA TGTGCCAGCAGTCTCCTAGCGGGGGGTTCGGCAGATACGCAGTATTTT. It is translated as CASSLLAGGSADTQYF.

This clone is a singleton in its sample. The chain employs TRBV5-4 and TRBJ1-1, with D tentatively TRBD1 (6 bases). V shed 4 bases and J shed 4 bases, with 17 bases lying between them. CDR3 length: 15 amino acids. Germline CDR1 and CDR2: SGHNT and YYREEE (reference sequence). The CDR3, as DNA: TGTGCCAGCAGCCCGAAACAGGGAGAGTTCACTGAAGCTTTCTTT. It codes for CASSPKQGEFTEAFF.

V gene TRBV15 combines with J gene TRBJ1-2; 7 positions agree with TRBD1. V lost 0 bases, J lost 3 bases, and 4 bases stayed unmatched. The CDR3 covers 15 residues. Germline V gene sequence: CDR1 LNHNV, CDR2 YYDKDF (reference sequence). The DNA of the CDR3 is TGTGCCACCAGCAGAGATCCCGGGACAGACTATGGCTACACCTTC. This sequence encodes CATSRDPGTDYGYTF. The entire variable domain, with the rest obtained from reference TRBV15 and TRBJ1-2, is as follows: DAMVIQNPRYQVTQFGKPVTLSCSQTLNHNVMYWYQQKSSQAPKLLFHYYDKDFNNEADTPDNFQSRRPNTSFCFLDIRSPGLGDTAMYLCATSRDPGTDYGYTFGSGTRLTVV.

The V call is TRBV28, the J call TRBJ2-7; D unresolved. This CDR3 is 14 amino acids long. CDR1 and CDR2 from the germline V gene are MDHEN and SYDVKM. Deletions cut 6 bases from V and 3 bases from J, with 15 bases between. The CDR3 loop reads CASSPSDGIYEQYF. The CDR3, as DNA: TGTGCCAGCAGCCCCAGCGATGGGATCTACGAGCAGTACTTC.

The chain employs TRBV28 and TRBJ1-2; D is possibly TRBD1 (6 bases). V was pared by 5 bases and J by 12 bases, with 22 bases between. CDR3 size: 14 residues. Germline V gene sequence: CDR1 MDHEN, CDR2 SYDVKM. CDR3 sequence: CASSPPGRGIGNTF. The CDR3, as DNA: TGTGCCAGCAGTCCCCCCGGCAGGGGAATTGGTAACACCTTC.

CDR3 in amino acids: CASRRAENTEAFF. CDR3 in DNA: TGTGCCAGCCGGAGGGCAGAGAACACTGAAGCTTTCTTT. The V gene is TRBV7-9, the J gene TRBJ1-1; D is ambiguous. Germline V CDR1 and CDR2: SEHNR, FQNEAQ (reference sequence). V was shortened by 8 bases and J by 1 base, with 11 bases between the two germline ends. The CDR3 extends over 13 amino acids.

This clone turned up a few times. The V gene is TRBV18, the J gene TRBJ2-3; D is unclear. The V gene lost 3 bases and the J gene lost 5 bases, with 3 bases spanning the gap. Germline V CDR1 and CDR2: KGHSH, LQKENI. There are 11 residues in the CDR3. The CDR3 spells CASSPRDTQYF. For the CDR3, the DNA is TGTGCCAGCTCACCGAGAGATACGCAGTATTTT.

V is TRBV28 and J is TRBJ1-3, with TRBD1 identical over 7 bases. The length of the CDR3 is 16 residues. Germline V gene sequence: CDR1 MDHEN, CDR2 SYDVKM. V lost 5 bases, J lost 8 bases, and 15 bases stayed unmatched. The CDR3 sequence is CASSTPGGSLGYTIYF. In nucleotides, the CDR3 is TGTGCCAGCAGTACACCAGGGGGATCTTTGGGTTACACCATATATTTT. Based on the CDR3 plus reference TRBV28 and TRBJ1-3, the full variable domain is DVKVTQSSRYLVKRTGEKVFLECVQDMDHENMFWYRQDPGLGLRLIYFSYDVKMKEKGDIPEGYSVSREKKERFSLILESASTNQTSMYLCASSTPGGSLGYTIYFGEGSWLTVV.

This chain links TRBV7-9 with TRBJ2-7; 9 bases map to TRBD1. J was trimmed by 6 bases and V by 7 bases; bases with no gene match: 10. Germline V gene data show CDR1 as SEHNR and CDR2 as FQNEAQ (reference sequence). This CDR3 is built from 14 residues. The CDR3: CASTLQGASAEQYF. In DNA form, the CDR3 reads TGTGCCAGCACCCTACAGGGGGCGTCGGCCGAGCAGTACTTC. Full variable domain (remainder filled in from reference TRBV7-9 and TRBJ2-7): DTGVSQNPRHKITKRGQNVTFRCDPISEHNRLYWYRQTLGQGPEFLTYFQNEAQLEKSRLLSDRFSAERPKGSFSTLEIQRTEQGDSAMYLCASTLQGASAEQYFGPGTRLTVT.

The chain joins TRBV19 to TRBJ1-1; no definite D call. Germline V lookup: CDR1 LNHDA, CDR2 SQIVND (reference sequence). V was pared by 6 bases and J by 1 base, with 15 bases between. There are 15 residues in the CDR3. The CDR3, as DNA: TGTGCCAGTAGCCCCCCCGCTTGGCCGAACACTGAAGCTTTCTTT. It yields the protein CASSPPAWPNTEAFF.

The chain uses TRBV5-6 and TRBJ1-5, with 8 bases matching TRBD1. Germline CDR1 and CDR2: SGHDT and YYEEEE. J gave up 0 bases and V 4 bases, and 6 bases lay outside the gene matches. The CDR3 covers 16 residues. This chain's CDR3 is CASSADRGLSNQPQHF. The CDR3 DNA reads as TGTGCCAGCAGCGCAGACAGGGGACTTAGCAATCAGCCCCAGCATTTT.

This chain joins TRBV19 and TRBJ2-1; D not resolved. The CDR3 extends over 13 amino acids. V was cut by 10 bases and J by 2 bases, with 12 bases left in between. In germline, CDR1 is LNHDA, CDR2 SQIVND (reference sequence). The CDR3: CATTPRAYNEQFF. The CDR3 nucleotides read TGTGCCACCACCCCCCGGGCCTACAATGAGCAGTTCTTC.

The V and J genes are TRBV7-2 and TRBJ2-3; D not certain. Trimming stripped 2 bases from V and 1 base from J, with 19 bases between. The germline V gene has CDR1 SGHTA and CDR2 FQGNSA. The CDR3 totals 18 residues. The CDR3 region is CASSLRSPRPMGTDTQYF. CDR3 DNA sequence: TGTGCCAGCAGCTTAAGATCCCCTCGGCCGATGGGCACAGATACGCAGTATTTT.

The chain recombines TRBV7-2 with TRBJ1-5; perhaps TRBD1 as D (5 bases). CDR1 and CDR2 from the germline V gene are SGHTA and FQGNSA. The CDR3 runs 17 residues. Trimming cost V 0 bases and J 3 bases, with 15 bases left between them. The CDR3 protein is CASSLAPGPSINQPQHF. The CDR3 coding sequence is TGTGCCAGCAGCTTAGCCCCGGGACCGAGTATCAATCAGCCCCAGCATTTT.

V usage is TRBV19 and J usage is TRBJ2-1; TRBD1 or TRBD2 may be the D gene (8 bases each). V shed 6 bases and J shed 9 bases, with 18 bases lying between them. CDR1 and CDR2 from the germline V gene are LNHDA and SQIVND (reference sequence). The CDR3 sequence is 14 residues long. The CDR3 is CASRPGGDRSEQFF. DNA of the CDR3: TGTGCCAGTAGGCCCGGGGGGGACAGGAGTGAGCAGTTCTTC.

CDR3 region: CASSRLLQETQYF. The CDR3 bases are TGTGCCAGTAGCCGGCTCCTGCAAGAGACCCAGTACTTC. The chain employs TRBV19 and TRBJ2-5; D unclear. V lost 6 bases to trimming and J lost 2 bases, with 10 bases between them. This CDR3 comprises 13 residues. CDR1 is LNHDA, CDR2 SQIVND, per germline (reference sequence).

This chain links TRBV6-5 with TRBJ1-2; the D gene is possibly TRBD1 (5 bases). Germline assignment: CDR1 MNHEY and CDR2 SVGAGI. Trimming removed 5 bases at V and 4 bases at J, with 17 bases between. The CDR3 has 15 amino acids. CDR3 protein: CASSAGRRGGYGYTF. DNA of the CDR3: TGTGCCAGCAGTGCGGGCCGACGGGGCGGCTATGGCTACACCTTC.

This clone was recorded once. DNA for the CDR3: TGTGCCAGCAGGGACAGGGGGCCTATTGGCTACACCTTC. Translation gives CASRDRGPIGYTF. The genes are TRBV6-5 and TRBJ1-2, with 11 positions matching TRBD1. After removal of 6 bases from V and 7 bases from J, the junction contained 4 bases not matched to a gene. This CDR3 comprises 13 residues. Germline V gene data show CDR1 as MNHEY and CDR2 as SVGAGI.

The rearrangement links TRBV5-6 to TRBJ2-3; no clear D gene. This CDR3 is 13 amino acids long. Trimming shortened V by 0 bases and J by 2 bases, and 4 bases separated the two germline ends. In germline, CDR1 is SGHDT, CDR2 YYEEEE. As DNA, the CDR3 is TGTGCCAGCAGCTTGGCGGTCACAGATACGCAGTATTTT. It codes for CASSLAVTDTQYF.

The sample holds a few counts of this clone. The rearrangement uses TRBV9 and TRBJ2-2; 7 nucleotides line up with TRBD1. CDR3 length equals 15 residues. The germline V gene has CDR1 SGDLS and CDR2 YYNGEE. The ends lost 3 bases at V and 1 base at J; junction bases unmatched: 3. The CDR3 coding sequence is TGTGCCAGCAGCGAGAGACAGGGGAACACCGGGGAGCTGTTTTTT. Protein: CASSERQGNTGELFF.